This TCR beta chain was identified in a study of OX40 agonist ivuxolimab in advanced cancers. The wider study: Two patients with cutaneous melanoma and one with hepatocellular carcinoma, three in total, showed partial responses. Study results and caveats: Antigen targets of the expanded peripheral T cells went undetermined. Normalized T-cell clonal expansion was also low in a subset of nonresponders. Clonal expansion by week 6 occurred in CD4+ and CD8+ blood T cells (at 0.1 to 3.0 mg/kg).

As concerns this clone: Antigen unknown.

CDR1 MGHDK and CDR2 SYGVNS come from the germline V gene. The CDR3 loop spans 15 amino acids. The J segment lost 7 bases and the V segment lost 2 bases, leaving 3 bases of the junction unmatched. Sequenced by immunoSEQ multiplex PCR; TCRdb stores in-frame clones only, minus some. The sample holds approximately 56,000 clones, about 89% seen once. The V gene is TRBV25-1, the J gene TRBJ1-6; TRBD1 matches 9 bases. The source material was CD4+ or CD8+ T cells sorted from blood, sampled in a trial of the OX40 agonist ivuxolimab. The source of this sequence is an adult with an advanced solid tumor such as melanoma, head and neck, liver or kidney cancer. CDR3 loop: CASSEDRGWNSPLHF. CDR3 sequence (DNA): TGTGCCAGCAGTGAAGACAGGGGGTGGAATTCACCCCTCCACTTT.